One TCR beta chain is described in this entry. The antigen remains undetermined. A multiplex PCR was run with 60 Vbeta primers and 13 Jbeta primers. The repertoire was sequenced with immunoSEQ multiplex PCR; TCRdb's copy has only in-frame clones and lacks some. The data contain 85,000 to 130,000 clones, 70% to 80% of them singletons. Per the germline V gene, CDR1 is LGHNA and CDR2 is YSLEER. The CDR3 sequence is 14 residues long. The V end was cut by 0 bases, the J end by 8 bases, with 13 bases between. These data originate in a study of cytomegalovirus exposure and HLA in healthy donors. Study as a whole: Researchers previously reported finding fewer than 140 million unique TCR beta sequences from around 200 million T cells. Study-wide points: Segments of the TCR beta V type were, in most cases, productive about 87% or about 30% of the time in an earlier analysis.

This chain uses TRBV4-3 with TRBJ2-5; D perhaps matches TRBD1 (5 bases). The TCR sequence derives from a young woman in good health and CMV-seropositive. The sequenced sample was PBMCs. The CDR3 DNA sequence: TGCGCCAGCAGCCAAGAGACAGTTTCGGGTACCCAGTACTTC. Translated, it gives CASSQETVSGTQYF.